The present T cell receptor beta chain was sequenced within a study of PD-1 blockade in classical Hodgkin lymphoma. Between the trimmed V and J ends, which lost 2 bases and 4 bases, there was a span of 12 bases. This CDR3 contains 15 residues. Germline CDR1 reads KGHSH; CDR2 reads LQKENI. A remark on this clone: Its cognate antigen is unknown.

Produced via immunoSEQ multiplex PCR; TCRdb's table is partial and in-frame only. The data hold approximately 99,000 clones, with 81% observed a single time. Relapse after autologous stem cell transplantation occurred in every patient, and brentuximab vedotin exposure varied. Study-wide points: Newly diagnosed patients and complete responders had comparable diversity at baseline.

The sequence came from a human donor with classical Hodgkin lymphoma. This chain links TRBV18 with TRBJ2-1; D gene unclear. Sequences were derived from peripheral blood mononuclear cells (PBMCs), sampled before the second cycle of nivolumab. This chain's CDR3 is CASSPVGSSYNEQFF. CDR3 sequence (DNA): TGTGCCAGCTCACCAGTCGGTTCGTCGTACAATGAGCAGTTCTTC.